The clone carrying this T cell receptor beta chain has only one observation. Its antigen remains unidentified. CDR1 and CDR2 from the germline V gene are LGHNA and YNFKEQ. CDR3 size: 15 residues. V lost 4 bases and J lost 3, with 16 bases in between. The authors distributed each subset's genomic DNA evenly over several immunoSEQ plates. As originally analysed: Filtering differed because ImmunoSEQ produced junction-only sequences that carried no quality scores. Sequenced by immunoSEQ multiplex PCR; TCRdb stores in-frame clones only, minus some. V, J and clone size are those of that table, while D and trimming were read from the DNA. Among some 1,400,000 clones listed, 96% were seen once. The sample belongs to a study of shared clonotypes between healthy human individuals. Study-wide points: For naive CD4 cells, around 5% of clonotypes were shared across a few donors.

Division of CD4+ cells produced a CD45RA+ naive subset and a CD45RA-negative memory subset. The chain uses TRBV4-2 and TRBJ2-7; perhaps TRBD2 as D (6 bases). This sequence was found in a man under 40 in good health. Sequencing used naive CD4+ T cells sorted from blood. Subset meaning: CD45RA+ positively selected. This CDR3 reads CASSLRRDPFYEQYF. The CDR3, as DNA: TGTGCCAGCAGCCTTAGGCGGGACCCATTCTACGAGCAGTACTTC.